The 11 T cell receptor beta chains in this list originate from one sample, sequenced in a study of cytomegalovirus exposure and HLA in healthy donors. The PCR employed 60 Vbeta primers together with 13 Jbeta primers. TCRdb keeps only in-frame clones here, not all; method: immunoSEQ multiplex PCR. The specimen's table records under 150,000 clones. Sample: PBMCs. Receptor source: a woman aged 40 to 50 in good health and CMV-seronegative.

The rearrangement uses TRBV5-1 and TRBJ1-6, with a weak D call TRBD1 (5 bases). Germline V gives CDR1 SGHRS, CDR2 YFSETQ. The CDR3 runs 15 residues. Between the trimmed V and J ends, which lost 4 bases and 6 bases, there was a span of 14 bases. The CDR3 nucleotides are TGCGCCAGCAGCCCCAGACGGGACTCTAATTCACCCCTCCACTTT. This sequence encodes CASSPRRDSNSPLHF.

J is TRBJ1-1 and V is TRBV7-9; 11 positions match TRBD1. The CDR3 consists of 14 residues. The V gene end was trimmed by 5 bases and the J gene end by 6 bases; junction bases not matched to a gene: 5. Germline lookup yields CDR1 SEHNR and CDR2 FQNEAQ (reference sequence). CDR3 bases: TGTGCCAGCAGCCGAGAGGACAGGGGGCCTGAAGCTTTCTTT. This translates into CASSREDRGPEAFF.

The V and J genes are TRBV7-6 and TRBJ2-5, with a weak D call TRBD1 (5 bases). V dropped 5 bases and J dropped 4 bases, with 17 bases sitting between them. The CDR3 consists of 15 residues. The germline V gene has CDR1 SGHVS and CDR2 FNYEAQ. CDR3 protein: CASSLGHRGSETQYF. The CDR3 DNA follows: TGTGCCAGCAGCCTCGGACACCGTGGGTCAGAGACCCAGTACTTC.

This chain connects TRBV6-1 to TRBJ2-2; tentatively, D is TRBD1 (5 bases). V lost 8 bases and J 7 bases, leaving 14 bases between the germline ends. The germline CDR1 and CDR2 sequences are MNHNS and SASEGT. The length of the CDR3 is 13 residues. The CDR3: CASVRTNFGELFF. In DNA, the CDR3 is TGTGCCAGCGTCCGGACAAATTTCGGGGAGCTGTTTTTT.

This sequence joins TRBV5-5 and TRBJ1-1; D uncertain. From germline, CDR1 is SGHKS and CDR2 YYEKEE (reference sequence). The V end was cut by 2 bases, the J end by 0 bases, with 11 bases between. CDR3 length: 15 amino acids. The CDR3 sequence: CASSLDRYMNTEAFF. The CDR3 DNA sequence: TGTGCCAGCAGCTTAGATAGATATATGAACACTGAAGCTTTCTTT.

The chain joins TRBV5-4 to TRBJ1-2; 7 bases are shared with TRBD1. With 5 bases clipped from V and 5 bases from J, the junction kept 12 bases outside the gene matches. This CDR3 has 15 residues. Germline-derived CDR1 and CDR2 are SGHNT and YYREEE (reference sequence). The CDR3 region is CASSSPMAGGYGYTF. The CDR3 region has the DNA TGTGCCAGCAGTTCCCCCATGGCAGGGGGTTATGGCTACACCTTC.

The genes are TRBV7-2 and TRBJ2-5, with a weak D call TRBD2 (6 bases). Judging by the DNA end, TRBJ2-7 fits better; the J call may be wrong. Germline CDR1 is SGHTA and CDR2 is FQGNSA. The CDR3 is 16 residues long. The CDR3 sequence is CASSLSGLDSSYEQYF. Written as DNA, the CDR3 is TGTGCCAGCAGCTTGAGCGGGCTTGACTCTTCCTACGAGCAGTACTTC.

The chain combines TRBV2 with TRBJ1-5; weak D call: TRBD1 (6 bases). The CDR3 consists of 14 residues. The germline V gene encodes CDR1 SNHLY and CDR2 FYNNEI. Trimming cost V 3 bases and J 5 bases, with 11 bases left between them. CDR3 residues: CASSDVGGDQPQHF. The DNA for the CDR3 is TGTGCCAGCAGTGACGTAGGGGGGGATCAGCCCCAGCATTTT.

V is TRBV11-2 and J is TRBJ1-5, with D tentatively TRBD1 (5 bases). CDR1 is SGHAT, CDR2 FQNNGV, per germline. The germline V and J ends were trimmed by 5 bases and 5 bases, with 16 bases remaining between them. The CDR3 is made up of 15 amino acids. The CDR3 coding sequence is TGTGCCAGCAGCCGTTTAGGGGAATTTGATCAGCCCCAGCATTTT. It encodes CASSRLGEFDQPQHF.

The CDR3 nucleotides read TGTGCCAGCAGCTTTACAGGGTCTGGAAACACCATATATTTT. Amino acids: CASSFTGSGNTIYF. The chain links TRBV7-2 to TRBJ1-3, with D perhaps matching TRBD1 (6 bases). This CDR3 has 14 amino acids. Trimming pared 3 bases from V and 1 base from J, leaving 7 bases between. Looked up from germline, CDR1 is SGHTA and CDR2 is FQGNSA.

This chain connects TRBV2 to TRBJ2-7; 10 positions match TRBD2. Germline CDR1 reads SNHLY; CDR2 reads FYNNEI. The CDR3 has 15 residues. Trimming removed 6 bases from V and 4 bases from J; junction bases left unmatched: 9. This CDR3 reads CASSTTSGAAYEQYF. CDR3 DNA: TGTGCCAGCAGCACCACTAGCGGGGCGGCGTACGAGCAGTACTTC.